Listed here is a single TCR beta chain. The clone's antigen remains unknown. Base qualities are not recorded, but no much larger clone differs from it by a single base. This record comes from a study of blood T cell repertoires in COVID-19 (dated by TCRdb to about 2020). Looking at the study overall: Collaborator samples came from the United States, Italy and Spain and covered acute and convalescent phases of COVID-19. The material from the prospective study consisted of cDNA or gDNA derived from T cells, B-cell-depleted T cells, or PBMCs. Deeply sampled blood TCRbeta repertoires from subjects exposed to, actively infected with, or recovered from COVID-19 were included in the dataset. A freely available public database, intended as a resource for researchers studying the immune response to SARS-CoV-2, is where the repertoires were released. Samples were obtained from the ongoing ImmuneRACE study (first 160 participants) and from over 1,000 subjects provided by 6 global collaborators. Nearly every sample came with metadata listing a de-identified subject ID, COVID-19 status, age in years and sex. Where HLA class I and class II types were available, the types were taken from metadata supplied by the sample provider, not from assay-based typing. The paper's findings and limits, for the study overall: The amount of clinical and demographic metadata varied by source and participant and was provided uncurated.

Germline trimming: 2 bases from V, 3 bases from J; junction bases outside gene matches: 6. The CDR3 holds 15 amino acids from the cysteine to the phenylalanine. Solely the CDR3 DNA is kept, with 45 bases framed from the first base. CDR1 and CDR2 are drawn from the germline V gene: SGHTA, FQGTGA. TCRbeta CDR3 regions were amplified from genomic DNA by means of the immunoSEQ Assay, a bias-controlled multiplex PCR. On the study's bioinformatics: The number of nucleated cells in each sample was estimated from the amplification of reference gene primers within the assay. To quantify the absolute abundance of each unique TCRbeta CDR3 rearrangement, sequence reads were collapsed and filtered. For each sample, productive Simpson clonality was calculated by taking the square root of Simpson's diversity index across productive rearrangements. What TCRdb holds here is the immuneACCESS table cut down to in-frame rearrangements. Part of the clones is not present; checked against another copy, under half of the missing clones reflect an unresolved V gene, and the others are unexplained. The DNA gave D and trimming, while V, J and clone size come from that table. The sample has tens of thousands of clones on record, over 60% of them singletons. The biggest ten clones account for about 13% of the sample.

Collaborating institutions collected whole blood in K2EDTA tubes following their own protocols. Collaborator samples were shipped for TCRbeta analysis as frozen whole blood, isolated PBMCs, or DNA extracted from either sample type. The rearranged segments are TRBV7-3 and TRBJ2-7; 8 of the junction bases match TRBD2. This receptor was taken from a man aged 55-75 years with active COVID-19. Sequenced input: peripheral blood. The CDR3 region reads CASSLYGTSGYEQYF. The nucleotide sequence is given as TGTGCCAGCAGCTTATATGGGACTAGTGGCTACGAGCAGTACTTC.